This T cell receptor (beta chain) was documented in a study of vaccination effects on CD4 cells after COVID-19. About the study: It was two doses of either the BNT162b2 or mRNA-1273 vaccine that participants received.

About this clone itself: Its antigen is currently unknown.

Viral peptide pools were used in the ViraFEST assay to expand antigen-specific CD4+ T cells, and sequencing came afterward. Following culture for more than 9 days, CD4+ T cells were isolated. By PCR, the person was confirmed to have had SARS-CoV-2 infection between March and December 2020. The negative control culture condition consisted of an HIV-1 Nef peptide pool. This CDR3 contains 15 residues. V shed 0 bases and J shed 6 bases, with 14 bases lying between them. Germline CDR1 and CDR2: ENHRY and SYGVKD. Sequencing used immunoSEQ multiplex PCR; TCRdb keeps in-frame clones, though not all of them. The sample holds 55,000 to 90,000 clones, 73% seen once. Study conclusions and caveats: A shortage of convalescent patients and an absence of early post-infection timepoints characterized the study.

This specimen consisted of CD4+ T cells from PBMCs cultured with HIV peptides, obtained before COVID-19 vaccination. Subset of the sample: HIV-1 Nef peptide pool negative control/reference culture. The clonotype originates from a human donor who had a prior SARS-CoV-2 infection. J is TRBJ2-5 and V is TRBV10-3, with D unclear. The CDR3 reads CAISESLGPAQTQYF. The CDR3 DNA reads as TGTGCCATCAGTGAGTCCCTTGGGCCCGCGCAGACCCAGTACTTC.